A single sample gave rise to the 25 T cell receptor beta chains below, sequenced in a study of cytomegalovirus exposure and HLA in healthy donors. Both 60 Vbeta primers and 13 Jbeta primers went into the PCR. The table came from immunoSEQ multiplex PCR; TCRdb's copy has only in-frame clones and leaves some out. The table records 85,000 to 130,000 clones, about 70% of them present only once. The material sequenced was PBMCs. These receptors originate from a woman aged 18-29 years in good health and CMV-seropositive.

The V and J genes are TRBV7-2 and TRBJ2-7, with D perhaps matching TRBD2 (5 bases). This CDR3 spans 14 amino acids. Per germline, CDR1 SGHTA and CDR2 FQGNSA. With 1 base removed from V and 3 bases from J, the gap between germline ends came to 10 bases. CDR3 in DNA: TGTGCCAGCAGCTTAGGTGAGGGCCTCTACGAGCAGTACTTC. It yields the protein CASSLGEGLYEQYF. The variable domain in full, with the rest retrieved from reference TRBV7-2 and TRBJ2-7, is GAGVSQSPSNKVTEKGKDVELRCDPISGHTALYWYRQSLGQGLEFLIYFQGNSAPDKSGLPSDRFSAERTGGSVSTLTIQRTQQEDSAVYLCASSLGEGLYEQYFGPGTRLTVT.

This chain uses TRBV25-1 with TRBJ2-7, with D possibly TRBD2 on 6 matching bases. In germline, CDR1 is MGHDK, CDR2 SYGVNS. This CDR3 region has 12 residues. V was clipped by 3 bases and J by 3 bases, with 6 bases between them. The CDR3, as DNA: TGTGCCAGCAGTGACGGGGGCTACGAGCAGTACTTC. Residues: CASSDGGYEQYF.

This clone is a singleton in its sample. The chain combines TRBV2 with TRBJ2-7; the match to TRBD2 covers 14 bases. This CDR3 has 17 amino acids. The germline V gene encodes CDR1 SNHLY and CDR2 FYNNEI. J was trimmed by 2 bases and V by 6 bases; bases with no gene match: 9. DNA of the CDR3: TGTGCCAGCAGACCGGGGACTAGCGGGAGTACGCCCTACGAGCAGTACTTC. It yields the protein CASRPGTSGSTPYEQYF. Filled out from reference TRBV2 and TRBJ2-7, the complete variable domain reads EPEVTQTPSHQVTQMGQEVILRCVPISNHLYFYWYRQILGQKVEFLVSFYNNEISEKSEIFDDQFSVERPDGSNFTLKIRSTKLEDSAMYFCASRPGTSGSTPYEQYFGPGTRLTVT.

The CDR3, as DNA: TGCGCCAGCAGCCAAGATCGCGCACGGGACAGAACCTACGAGCAGTACTTC. This encodes CASSQDRARDRTYEQYF. The V gene is TRBV4-3, the J gene TRBJ2-7; 7 bases map to TRBD1. Germline-derived CDR1 and CDR2 are LGHNA and YSLEER. V gave up 0 bases and J gave up 2 bases; unmatched junction bases: 10. The CDR3 consists of 17 residues.

The V call is TRBV9, the J call TRBJ2-1; 8 bases are shared with TRBD2. The V gene end was trimmed by 3 bases and the J gene end by 5 bases; junction bases not matched to a gene: 4. The CDR3 runs to 14 residues. CDR1 SGDLS and CDR2 YYNGEE come from the germline V gene. CDR3 coding DNA: TGTGCCAGCAGCGGAACTAGCGGTGACAATGAGCAGTTCTTC. It encodes CASSGTSGDNEQFF.

This sequence joins TRBV6-1 and TRBJ2-2; D unclear. The CDR3 loop spans 17 amino acids. From germline, CDR1 is MNHNS and CDR2 SASEGT. Between the trimmed V and J ends, which lost 0 bases and 0 bases, there was a span of 11 bases. CDR3 in DNA: TGTGCCAGCAGTGAAGCGCTTCGAAGAGCGAACACCGGGGAGCTGTTTTTT. Translating gives CASSEALRRANTGELFF.

This chain connects TRBV10-3 to TRBJ2-7; 8 bases fit TRBD1. The trim removed 8 bases at V and 5 bases at J, leaving 2 bases unmatched. The CDR3 length is 11 residues. Germline CDR1 is ENHRY and CDR2 is SYGVKD. CDR3 DNA sequence: TGTGCCATCGGACAGGGCGACGAGCAGTACTTC. Its protein product is CAIGQGDEQYF.

This clone turned up a few times. The same CDR3 is also encoded by other DNA sequences in this sample. The chain combines TRBV29-1 with TRBJ2-1, with a weak D call TRBD2 (6 bases). From germline, CDR1 is SQVTM and CDR2 ANQGSEA. V gave up 6 bases and J gave up 0 bases, with 15 bases separating them. There are 15 residues in the CDR3. This CDR3 reads CSVELSGSSYNEQFF. CDR3 in DNA: TGCAGCGTCGAACTTAGCGGAAGCTCCTACAATGAGCAGTTCTTC.

This chain joins TRBV5-1 and TRBJ1-2, with TRBD1 matching 12 bases. This CDR3 has 15 residues. V lost 4 bases to trimming and J lost 7 bases; unmatched junction nucleotides: 8. Germline V gene sequence: CDR1 SGHRS, CDR2 YFSETQ. The CDR3 loop is CASSPGTGGAGGYTF. The CDR3 bases are TGCGCCAGCAGCCCGGGGACAGGGGGCGCGGGTGGCTACACCTTC.

This clone has only a few counts. At one end, the junction sequence differs from germline, possibly due to a read error. CDR3 sequence (DNA): TGCGCCAGCGGACACTCGAACACTGAAGCTTTCTTT. Amino acids: CASGHSNTEAFF. This chain links TRBV6-1 with TRBJ1-1; D might be TRBD1 (5 bases). The length of the CDR3 is 12 residues. Germline CDR1 and CDR2: MNHNS and SASEGT.

This clone was detected once. DNA of the CDR3: TGTGCCAGCAGTTACTCGAAACTAGCGGGAGGCAATGAGCAGTTCTTC. This codes for CASSYSKLAGGNEQFF. This chain connects TRBV6-5 to TRBJ2-1; TRBD2 matches 12 bases. The CDR3 covers 16 residues. The V and J ends lost 0 bases and 6 bases, in that order; junction bases with no gene match: 3. Per the germline V gene, CDR1 is MNHEY and CDR2 is SVGAGI.

This chain links TRBV30 with TRBJ2-1; 7 bases line up with TRBD2. Germline assignment: CDR1 GTSNPN and CDR2 SVGIG (reference sequence). V lost 3 bases, J lost 2 bases, and 13 bases stayed unmatched. The CDR3 covers 17 residues. The CDR3 nucleotides read TGTGCCTGGAGCCCCTCGTGGGCGGGAGAAGCCTACAATGAGCAGTTCTTC. Protein: CAWSPSWAGEAYNEQFF.

This clone was counted once. The chain joins TRBV6-5 to TRBJ1-2, with D unresolved. There are 14 residues in the CDR3. Trimming took 5 bases from V and 1 from J, leaving 11 bases between them. Germline CDR1 and CDR2: MNHEY and SVGAGI. DNA for the CDR3: TGTGCCAGCAGTAAGGGAGCTTTTAACTATGGCTACACCTTC. It encodes CASSKGAFNYGYTF.

The chain uses TRBV19 and TRBJ1-2, with TRBD1 as a possible D gene (5 bases). Germline CDR1 and CDR2: LNHDA and SQIVND (reference sequence). This CDR3 spans 12 amino acids. Trimming shortened V by 7 bases and J by 8 bases, and 14 bases separated the two germline ends. CDR3 bases: TGTGCCAGTAAGGGCCAGGGCGGCGGCTACACCTTC. Translating gives CASKGQGGGYTF.

This clone has more than one count but fewer than ten. The CDR3 here is CASKETGTWQGGYTF. CDR3 DNA: TGTGCCAGCAAGGAGACAGGGACGTGGCAAGGTGGCTACACCTTC. This chain connects TRBV7-2 to TRBJ1-2, with 7 bases aligning to TRBD1. Germline loops: CDR1 SGHTA, CDR2 FQGNSA. The CDR3 sequence is 15 residues long. The J segment lost 7 bases and the V segment lost 7 bases, leaving 15 bases of the junction unmatched.

With regard to this clone: This sample includes further DNA sequences coding for the same CDR3. This sequence joins TRBV6-4 and TRBJ2-3; 10 bases map to TRBD2. The CDR3 runs 14 residues. V shed 7 bases and J 2 bases; nucleotides not matched to a gene: 3. Germline V CDR1 and CDR2: MRHNA, SNTAGT. The CDR3 spells CASKTSGSTDTQYF. CDR3 coding DNA: TGTGCCAGCAAGACTAGCGGGTCCACAGATACGCAGTATTTT.

This clone was observed a handful of times. The chain has TRBV21-1 and TRBJ1-5; the table names TRBD1, a call not compared with the DNA. TRBV21-1 is recorded as a pseudogene. This CDR3 is built from 15 residues. The CDR3 DNA sequence: TGTGCCAGCAGTACTCCGGGACAGTTCAATCAGCCCCAGCATTTT. This sequence encodes CASSTPGQFNQPQHF.

The J gene is TRBJ2-7, the V gene TRBV27; D gene uncertain. There are 11 residues in the CDR3. The germline gives CDR1 MNHEY, CDR2 SMNVEV (reference sequence). V lost 3 bases to trimming and J lost 6 bases, with 6 bases between them. In nucleotides, the CDR3 is TGTGCCAGCAGTTTCGCGAGCGAGCAGTACTTC. Its translation is CASSFASEQYF.

The V call is TRBV13, the J call TRBJ1-2; TRBD1 matches at 7 bases. This CDR3 is built from 14 residues. The germline CDR1 and CDR2 sequences are PRHDT and FYEKMQ (reference sequence). Losses at the gene ends were 6 bases for V and 4 bases for J; bases not matched to a gene: 8. The CDR3 DNA follows: TGTGCCAGCAGACGTACAGGGGCGGTCTATGGCTACACCTTC. Encoded protein: CASRRTGAVYGYTF. Based on the CDR3 plus reference TRBV13 and TRBJ1-2, the full variable domain is AAGVIQSPRHLIKEKRETATLKCYPIPRHDTVYWYQQGPGQDPQFLISFYEKMQSDKGSIPDRFSAQQFSDYHSELNMSSLELGDSALYFCASRRTGAVYGYTFGSGTRLTVV.

The chain has TRBV6-5 and TRBJ1-2; 8 bases align to TRBD1. Trimming removed 5 bases from V and 7 bases from J; junction bases left unmatched: 3. CDR1 and CDR2 (germline): MNHEY, SVGAGI. CDR3 length: 12 amino acids. The CDR3 loop reads CASSQGAGGYTF. The CDR3 nucleotides are TGTGCCAGCAGTCAGGGGGCAGGTGGCTACACCTTC.

This clone was seen more than once but under ten times. The V gene is TRBV12-5, the J gene TRBJ2-5, with TRBD1 matching over 8 bases. The ends lost 6 bases at V and 2 bases at J; junction bases unmatched: 8. The CDR3 extends over 15 amino acids. In germline, CDR1 is LGHNT, CDR2 FRNRAP. Here the CDR3 DNA reads TGTGCTAGTGGCCGGACAGGGCTGGGTCAAGAGACCCAGTACTTC. It specifies CASGRTGLGQETQYF.

This clone has just a few counts. The J gene is TRBJ1-5, the V gene TRBV7-9; the D is unclear. CDR3 length equals 16 residues. Trimming stripped 5 bases from V and 3 bases from J, with 17 bases between. Germline V gene sequence: CDR1 SEHNR, CDR2 FQNEAQ (reference sequence). In DNA, the CDR3 is TGTGCCAGCAGCCAGTCCCAACAGACCTCCAATCAGCCCCAGCATTTT. Its translation is CASSQSQQTSNQPQHF.

A note on this clone: The same CDR3 can be traced to other DNA sequences in this sample. The rearrangement links TRBV7-3 to TRBJ1-1, with TRBD1 matching 11 bases. The junction had 2 bases not matched to a gene; V was cut back by 5 bases and J by 6 bases. CDR3 length equals 13 residues. Germline V gene data show CDR1 as SGHTA and CDR2 as FQGTGA. The chain's CDR3 is CASSRDRGAEAFF. The CDR3 bases are TGTGCCAGCAGCCGGGACAGGGGGGCTGAAGCTTTCTTT.

The chain links TRBV27 to TRBJ2-5; weak D call: TRBD2 (6 bases). The V end was cut by 6 bases, the J end by 4 bases, with 12 bases between. The germline CDR1 and CDR2 sequences are MNHEY and SMNVEV (reference sequence). The CDR3 length is 13 residues. This CDR3 reads CASRVAGRETQYF. The CDR3 bases are TGTGCCAGCAGGGTTGCGGGGAGAGAGACCCAGTACTTC.

The chain couples TRBV7-9 to TRBJ2-5, with D possibly being TRBD2 (5 bases). This CDR3 region has 16 residues. Trimming pared 1 base from V and 5 bases from J, leaving 17 bases between. Germline loops: CDR1 SEHNR, CDR2 FQNEAQ (reference sequence). CDR3 residues: CASSLVVGKGRETQYF. The CDR3 DNA sequence: TGTGCCAGCAGCTTAGTTGTCGGGAAGGGCAGGGAGACCCAGTACTTC.